The 7 T cell receptor beta chains given below trace back to one sample, sequenced in a study of T cells in Graves' hyperthyroidism and ophthalmopathy. Amplified regions were TCR beta CDR3 sequences from RNA transcripts. With the HTBI primer set, the TCR CDR3 went through a first round of RT-PCR. TCRdb analysed the multiplex PCR reads with MiXCR anew, one entry per CDR3 protein. The sample has around 450,000 distinct CDR3 sequences, roughly 13% seen once. The sample comprised blood. These receptors were obtained from a woman under 30 with Graves' hyperthyroidism.

This clonotype was found a few times. The chain is built from TRBV28 and TRBJ1-2, with unresolved D. V was clipped by 3 bases and J by 2 bases, with 7 bases between them. Germline V CDR1 and CDR2: MDHEN, SYDVKM. The CDR3 spans 13 residues. Here the CDR3 DNA reads TGTGCCAGCAGTTTGAAGGAGAACTATGGCTACACCTTC. This gives the protein CASSLKENYGYTF.

The chain links TRBV5-6 to TRBJ2-7; D gene uncertain. CDR1 SGHDT and CDR2 YYEEEE come from the germline V gene. V shed 3 bases and J shed 2 bases, with 12 bases lying between them. The CDR3 is 14 amino acids. The CDR3 protein is CASSSAGQTYEQYF. DNA of the CDR3: TGTGCCAGCAGCTCCGCCGGGCAGACCTACGAGCAGTACTTC.

This clonotype has only a few counts. The V and J genes are TRBV19 and TRBJ2-1; weak D call: TRBD2 (5 bases). The CDR3 is 11 amino acids. With 9 bases removed from V and 10 bases from J, the gap between germline ends came to 13 bases. Germline-derived CDR1 and CDR2 are LNHDA and SQIVND (reference sequence). CDR3 sequence (DNA): TGTGCCAGCGGGGATGTGGCAGAGCAGTTCTTC. Its protein is CASGDVAEQFF.

This clonotype was recorded at least ten times. This chain joins TRBV4-3 and TRBJ1-2, with no clear D. This CDR3 is 14 amino acids long. CDR1 is LGHNA, CDR2 YSLEER, per germline. Trimming removed 0 bases at V and 8 bases at J, with 13 bases between. CDR3 sequence reads: CASSQDPANKGYTF. The CDR3 nucleotides are TGCGCCAGCAGCCAAGACCCGGCGAACAAGGGCTACACCTTC.

V is TRBV7-2 and J is TRBJ2-1; D remains ambiguous. Germline values: CDR1 SGHTA, CDR2 FQGNSA. Trimming stripped 2 bases from V and 8 bases from J, with 10 bases between. CDR3 length equals 13 residues. CDR3 residues: CASSLPVNDEQFF. In nucleotides, the CDR3 is TGTGCCAGCAGCTTACCTGTGAACGATGAGCAGTTCTTC.

With regard to this clonotype: One end of the junction is discordant with germline, which a read error may explain. The chain links TRBV12-3 or TRBV12-4 to TRBJ2-5; D gene uncertain. The CDR3 covers 13 residues. CDR3 sequence: CASSSSVQKTQYF. The CDR3 DNA follows: TGTGCCAGCAGTTCGTCAGTCCAAAAGACCCAGTACTTC.

CDR3 residues: CSVVAQGVGETQYF. The DNA for the CDR3 is TGCAGCGTTGTAGCTCAGGGGGTGGGGGAGACCCAGTACTTC. The rearrangement uses TRBV29-1 and TRBJ2-5, with 7 bases aligning to TRBD1. Unmatched junction bases numbered 10, after V lost 4 bases and J lost 5 bases. This CDR3 has 14 amino acids. From germline, CDR1 is SQVTM and CDR2 ANQGSEA.